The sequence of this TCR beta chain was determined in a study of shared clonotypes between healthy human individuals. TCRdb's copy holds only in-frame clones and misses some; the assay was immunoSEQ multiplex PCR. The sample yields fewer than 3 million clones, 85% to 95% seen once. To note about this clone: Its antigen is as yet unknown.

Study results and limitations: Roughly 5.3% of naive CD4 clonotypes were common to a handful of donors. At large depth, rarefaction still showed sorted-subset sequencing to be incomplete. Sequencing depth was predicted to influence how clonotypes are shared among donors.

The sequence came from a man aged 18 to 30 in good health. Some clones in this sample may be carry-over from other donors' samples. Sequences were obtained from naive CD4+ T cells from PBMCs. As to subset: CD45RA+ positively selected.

The CDR3 coding sequence is TGTGCCAGCAGCTTAATGGTGGGCAGGGGAGGATTAGATGGGGCCAACGTCCTGACTTTC. Its translation is CASSLMVGRGGLDGANVLTF. The rearrangement uses TRBV7-3 and TRBJ2-6; D may correspond to TRBD1 or TRBD2 (6 bases each). Between the trimmed V and J ends, which lost 1 base and 3 bases, there was a span of 22 bases. This CDR3 spans 20 amino acids. Looked up from germline, CDR1 is SGHTA and CDR2 is FQGTGA.